One and the same sample provided the 10 T cell receptor beta chains below, sequenced in a study of blood T cell repertoires in COVID-19. Sequenced by immunoSEQ multiplex PCR; TCRdb stores in-frame clones only, minus some. The profile shows more than 200,000 clones, about 87% of them singletons. The specimen sequenced was peripheral blood. All receptors come from a man between 65 and 85 years old with acute or convalescent COVID-19.

Comments on this clone: A junction end diverges from the germline sequence, so it may reflect a read error. The rearrangement uses TRBV19 and TRBJ1-4; D remains unclear. The CDR3 totals 12 residues. Germline V gives CDR1 LNHDA, CDR2 SQIVND (reference sequence). The CDR3 reads CASSLTGQKLFF. For the CDR3, the DNA is TGTGCCAGTAGCTTGACTGGTCAAAAGCTGTTTTTT.

The chain employs TRBV7-9 and TRBJ2-5; 8 bases are a match to TRBD2. V shed 5 bases and J 5 bases; nucleotides not matched to a gene: 13. The CDR3 runs to 16 residues. In germline, CDR1 is SEHNR, CDR2 FQNEAQ (reference sequence). CDR3 loop: CASSRPGLVGGETQYF. The CDR3 DNA sequence: TGTGCCAGCAGCCGACCGGGACTAGTCGGGGGGGAGACCCAGTACTTC.

The chain joins TRBV3-1 (or the pseudogene TRBV3-2) to TRBJ2-5, with 7 bases matching TRBD1. The CDR3 length is 15 residues. V was pared by 1 base and J by 4 bases, with 6 bases of the junction left unmatched. CDR1 LGHDT and CDR2 YNNKEL come from the germline V gene (reference sequence). CDR3 in DNA: TGTGCCAGCAGCCAAGCCACAGGGGTCAGAGAGACCCAGTACTTC. Amino acids: CASSQATGVRETQYF.

The rearrangement joins TRBV6-6 to TRBJ1-4; 8 bases match TRBD1. This CDR3 region has 14 residues. The ends lost 4 bases at V and 5 bases at J; junction bases unmatched: 3. Germline values: CDR1 MNHNY, CDR2 SVGAGI (reference sequence). Here the CDR3 DNA reads TGTGCCAGCAGTTGGACAGGGTCGAATGAAAAACTGTTTTTT. It translates to CASSWTGSNEKLFF.

The count of this clone is one. This sequence joins TRBV10-3 and TRBJ1-2; 12 bases map to TRBD1. The trim removed 6 bases at V and 2 bases at J, leaving 10 bases unmatched. The CDR3 is made up of 17 amino acids. Germline V lookup: CDR1 ENHRY, CDR2 SYGVKD. The CDR3 here is CAIRRGAGTGGNYGYTF. DNA of the CDR3: TGTGCCATCAGAAGAGGGGCCGGGACAGGGGGCAACTATGGCTACACCTTC.

This clone appeared once. V and J are TRBV10-3 and TRBJ1-2; 9 bases agree with TRBD1. Trimming removed 6 bases from V and 10 bases from J; junction bases left unmatched: 9. Germline CDR1 and CDR2: ENHRY and SYGVKD. The CDR3 consists of 13 residues. The CDR3 nucleotides are TGTGCCATCAGCCTCGGGACAGGGCAAGACTACACCTTC. Amino acid sequence: CAISLGTGQDYTF.

This sequence joins TRBV24-1 and TRBJ1-5; maybe TRBD1 (6 bases). The CDR3 runs to 18 residues. Germline CDR1 is KGHDR and CDR2 is SFDVKD. The V gene lost 6 bases and the J gene lost 0 bases, with 20 bases spanning the gap. The CDR3 DNA reads as TGTGCCACCAGTACCCAGAGGACAGCCTACTATAGCAATCAGCCCCAGCATTTT. As protein: CATSTQRTAYYSNQPQHF.

This clone was detected a few times. This sequence joins TRBV27 and TRBJ2-7; D remains unclear. Germline V gene sequence: CDR1 MNHEY, CDR2 SMNVEV (reference sequence). V was shortened by 5 bases and J by 2 bases, with 13 bases between the two germline ends. This CDR3 contains 14 residues. The CDR3: CASSPGYGAYEQYF. CDR3 sequence (DNA): TGTGCCAGCAGTCCCGGGTATGGCGCCTACGAGCAGTACTTC.

The chain is built from TRBV7-6 and TRBJ2-7; TRBD2 matches at 11 bases. V lost 0 bases to trimming and J lost 6 bases; unmatched junction nucleotides: 4. This CDR3 is built from 15 residues. Germline V CDR1 and CDR2: SGHVS, FNYEAQ. CDR3 DNA: TGTGCCAGCAGCTTAGCACTAGCGGGAGTAGGCGAGCAGTACTTC. Amino acid sequence: CASSLALAGVGEQYF.

The genes are TRBV5-1 and TRBJ2-7, with 7 positions matching TRBD1. This CDR3 has 14 residues. Germline V gives CDR1 SGHRS, CDR2 YFSETQ. The V segment lost 2 bases and the J segment 2 bases; nucleotides outside the gene matches: 4. The CDR3 reads CASSFRDRAYEQYF. The CDR3 DNA is TGCGCCAGCAGCTTCCGGGACAGAGCCTACGAGCAGTACTTC.